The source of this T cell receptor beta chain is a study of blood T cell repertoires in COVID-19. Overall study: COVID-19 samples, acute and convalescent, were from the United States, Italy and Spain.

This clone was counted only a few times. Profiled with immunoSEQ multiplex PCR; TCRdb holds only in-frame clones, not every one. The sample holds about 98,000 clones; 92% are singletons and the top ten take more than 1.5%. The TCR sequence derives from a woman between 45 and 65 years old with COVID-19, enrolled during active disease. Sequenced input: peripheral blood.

The CDR3 spells CASSPAMSYNEQFF. CDR3 in DNA: TGTGCCAGCAGTCCTGCGATGAGCTACAATGAGCAGTTCTTC. The genes are TRBV7-2 and TRBJ2-1; D is ambiguous. Germline V CDR1 and CDR2: SGHTA, FQGNSA. The CDR3 extends over 14 amino acids. Trimming shortened V by 6 bases and J by 3 bases, and 12 bases separated the two germline ends. The full variable domain, rest sourced from reference TRBV7-2 and TRBJ2-1, is GAGVSQSPSNKVTEKGKDVELRCDPISGHTALYWYRQSLGQGLEFLIYFQGNSAPDKSGLPSDRFSAERTGGSVSTLTIQRTQQEDSAVYLCASSPAMSYNEQFFGPGTRLTVL.